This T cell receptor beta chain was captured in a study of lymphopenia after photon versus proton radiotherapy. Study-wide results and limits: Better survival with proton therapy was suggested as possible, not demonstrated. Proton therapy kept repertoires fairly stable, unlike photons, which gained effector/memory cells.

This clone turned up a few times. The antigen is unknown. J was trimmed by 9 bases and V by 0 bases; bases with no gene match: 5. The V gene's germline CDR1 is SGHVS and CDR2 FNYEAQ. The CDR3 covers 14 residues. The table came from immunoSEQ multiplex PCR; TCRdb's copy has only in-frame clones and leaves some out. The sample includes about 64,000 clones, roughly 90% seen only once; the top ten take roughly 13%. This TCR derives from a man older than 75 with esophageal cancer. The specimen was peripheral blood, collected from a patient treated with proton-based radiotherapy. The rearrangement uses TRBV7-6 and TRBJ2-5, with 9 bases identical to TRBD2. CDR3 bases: TGTGCCAGCAGCTTAGCGGGACTAGCCTCTTCCCAGTACTTC. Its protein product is CASSLAGLASSQYF. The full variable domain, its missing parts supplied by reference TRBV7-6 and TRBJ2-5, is GAGVSQSPRYKVTKRGQDVALRCDPISGHVSLYWYRQALGQGPEFLTYFNYEAQQDKSGLPNDRFSAERPEGSISTLTIQRTEQRDSAMYRCASSLAGLASSQYFGPGTRLLVL.